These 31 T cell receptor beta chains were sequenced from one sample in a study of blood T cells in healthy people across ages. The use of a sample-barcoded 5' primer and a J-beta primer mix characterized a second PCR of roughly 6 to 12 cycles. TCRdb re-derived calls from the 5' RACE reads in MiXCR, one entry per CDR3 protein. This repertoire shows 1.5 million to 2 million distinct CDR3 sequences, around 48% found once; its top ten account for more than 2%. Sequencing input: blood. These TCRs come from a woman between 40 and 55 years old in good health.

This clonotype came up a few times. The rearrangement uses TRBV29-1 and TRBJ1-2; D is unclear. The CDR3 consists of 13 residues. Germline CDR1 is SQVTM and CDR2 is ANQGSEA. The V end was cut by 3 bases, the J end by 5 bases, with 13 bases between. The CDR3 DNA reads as TGCAGCGTTGATCGTCCAGGCGGTTATGGCTACACCTTC. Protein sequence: CSVDRPGGYGYTF. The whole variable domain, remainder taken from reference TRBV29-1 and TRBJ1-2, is SAVISQKPSRDICQRGTSLTIQCQVDSQVTMMFWYRQQPGQSLTLIATANQGSEATYESGFVIDKFPISRPNLTFSTLTVSNMSPEDSSIYLCSVDRPGGYGYTFGSGTRLTVV.

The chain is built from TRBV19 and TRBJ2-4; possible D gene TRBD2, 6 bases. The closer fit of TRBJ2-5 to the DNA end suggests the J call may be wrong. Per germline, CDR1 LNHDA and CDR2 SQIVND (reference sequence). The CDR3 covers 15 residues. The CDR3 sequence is CASSSSSAGQETQYF. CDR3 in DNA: TGTGCCAGTAGTTCGAGTTCGGCGGGGCAAGAGACCCAGTACTTC.

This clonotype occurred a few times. CDR3 sequence reads: CASSTSSAGANVLTF. Here the CDR3 DNA reads TGTGCCAGCAGCACAAGCAGTGCCGGGGCCAACGTCCTGACTTTC. The chain joins TRBV11-1 to TRBJ2-6; D gene uncertain. The CDR3 contains 15 residues. Trimming removed 5 bases from V and 4 bases from J, with 12 bases in between. Germline V gene data show CDR1 as SGHAT and CDR2 as FQDESV (reference sequence).

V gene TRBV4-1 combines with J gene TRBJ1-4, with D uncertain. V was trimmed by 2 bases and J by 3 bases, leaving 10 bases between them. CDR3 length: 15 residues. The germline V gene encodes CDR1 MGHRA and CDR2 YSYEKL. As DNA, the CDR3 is TGCGCCAGCAGCCAAAAGGGCGGAGCTAATGAAAAACTGTTTTTT. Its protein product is CASSQKGGANEKLFF.

The CDR3 protein is CSATRGGPYNEQFF. The CDR3 DNA follows: TGCAGTGCCACCCGGGGGGGCCCATACAATGAGCAGTTCTTC. The rearrangement uses TRBV20-1 and TRBJ2-1; TRBD2 matches at 8 bases. The germline gives CDR1 DFQATT, CDR2 SNEGSKA (reference sequence). There are 14 residues in the CDR3. V trimming: 6 bases; J trimming: 4 bases; junction bases outside the gene matches: 8.

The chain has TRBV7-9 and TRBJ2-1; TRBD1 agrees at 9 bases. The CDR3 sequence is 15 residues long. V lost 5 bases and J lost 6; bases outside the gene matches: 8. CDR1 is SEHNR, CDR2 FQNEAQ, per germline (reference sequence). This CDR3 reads CASSQHRGQGNEQFF. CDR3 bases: TGTGCCAGCAGCCAGCACAGGGGGCAGGGCAATGAGCAGTTCTTC.

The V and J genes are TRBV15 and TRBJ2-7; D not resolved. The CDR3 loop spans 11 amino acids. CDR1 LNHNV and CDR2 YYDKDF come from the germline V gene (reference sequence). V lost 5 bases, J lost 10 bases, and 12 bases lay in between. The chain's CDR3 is CATSGKTLQYF. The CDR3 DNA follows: TGTGCCACCAGCGGCAAGACTCTTCAGTACTTC.

CDR3 sequence reads: CASSFLGPVINYGYTF. CDR3 bases: TGTGCCAGCAGTTTCCTTGGGCCAGTTATCAACTATGGCTACACCTTC. V gene TRBV28 combines with J gene TRBJ1-2; the D is unclear. The ends were cut back, 3 bases at V and 2 bases at J, with 16 bases in the middle. The germline V gene encodes CDR1 MDHEN and CDR2 SYDVKM. CDR3 length equals 16 residues.

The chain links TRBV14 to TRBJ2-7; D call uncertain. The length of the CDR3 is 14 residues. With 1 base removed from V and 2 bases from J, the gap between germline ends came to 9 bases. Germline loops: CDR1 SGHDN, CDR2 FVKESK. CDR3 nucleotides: TGTGCCAGCAGCCAAGGTATCGGACCCTACGAGCAGTACTTC. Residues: CASSQGIGPYEQYF.

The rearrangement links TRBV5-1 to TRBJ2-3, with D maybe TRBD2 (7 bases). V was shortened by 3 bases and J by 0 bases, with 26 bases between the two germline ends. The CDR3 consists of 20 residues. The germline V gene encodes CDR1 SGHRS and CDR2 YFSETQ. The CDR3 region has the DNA TGCGCCAGCAGCTACCCGGACAGCCTACGGGACTACATTAGCACAGATACGCAGTATTTT. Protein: CASSYPDSLRDYISTDTQYF.

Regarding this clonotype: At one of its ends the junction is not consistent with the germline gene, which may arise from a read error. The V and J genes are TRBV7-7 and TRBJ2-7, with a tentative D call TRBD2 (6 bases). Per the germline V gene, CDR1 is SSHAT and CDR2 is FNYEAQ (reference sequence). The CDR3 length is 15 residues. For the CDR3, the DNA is TGTGCTAGCAGCTTAGGGTGGGGCGGGACCTACGAGCAGTACTTC. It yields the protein CASSLGWGGTYEQYF.

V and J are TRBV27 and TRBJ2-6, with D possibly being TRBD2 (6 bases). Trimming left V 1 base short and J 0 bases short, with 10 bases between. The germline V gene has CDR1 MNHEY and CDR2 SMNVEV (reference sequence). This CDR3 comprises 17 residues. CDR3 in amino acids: CASSLLADFSGANVLTF. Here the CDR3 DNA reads TGTGCCAGCAGTTTATTAGCGGATTTCTCTGGGGCCAACGTCCTGACTTTC.

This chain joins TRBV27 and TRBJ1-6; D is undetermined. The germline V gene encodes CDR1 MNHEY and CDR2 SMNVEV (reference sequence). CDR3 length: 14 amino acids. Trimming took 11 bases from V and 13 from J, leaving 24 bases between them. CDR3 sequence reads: CARPLNSFSSPLHF. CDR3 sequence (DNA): TGTGCCCGTCCGTTAAACAGCTTCTCTTCCCCCCTCCACTTT.

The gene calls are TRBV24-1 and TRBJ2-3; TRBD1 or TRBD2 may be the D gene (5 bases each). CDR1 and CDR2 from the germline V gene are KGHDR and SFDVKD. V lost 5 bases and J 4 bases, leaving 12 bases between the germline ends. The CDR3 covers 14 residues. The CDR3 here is CATSARLGADTQYF. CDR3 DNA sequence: TGTGCCACCAGTGCACGGTTGGGGGCAGATACGCAGTATTTT.

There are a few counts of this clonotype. The CDR3 reads CASSQDHGQPQHF. The CDR3 DNA is TGCGCCAGCAGCCAAGATCACGGTCAGCCCCAGCATTTT. This chain connects TRBV4-3 to TRBJ1-5; no firm D call. CDR1 LGHNA and CDR2 YSLEER come from the germline V gene. Trimming removed 0 bases at V and 6 bases at J, with 6 bases between. The CDR3 contains 13 residues.

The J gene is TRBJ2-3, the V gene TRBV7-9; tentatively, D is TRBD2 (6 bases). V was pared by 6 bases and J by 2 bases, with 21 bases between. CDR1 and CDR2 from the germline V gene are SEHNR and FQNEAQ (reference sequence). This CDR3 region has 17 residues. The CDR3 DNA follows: TGTGCCAGCAGGCGTAGCCCGGGAGTAGTGCCCACAGATACGCAGTATTTT. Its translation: CASRRSPGVVPTDTQYF.

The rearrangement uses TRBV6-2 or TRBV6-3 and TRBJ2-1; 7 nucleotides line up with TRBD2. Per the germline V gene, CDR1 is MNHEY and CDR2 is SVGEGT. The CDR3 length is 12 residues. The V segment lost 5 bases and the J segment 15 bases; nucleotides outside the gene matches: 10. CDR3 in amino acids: CASSTGSCGGFF. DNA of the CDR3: TGTGCCAGCAGTACTGGGTCATGCGGGGGGTTCTTC.

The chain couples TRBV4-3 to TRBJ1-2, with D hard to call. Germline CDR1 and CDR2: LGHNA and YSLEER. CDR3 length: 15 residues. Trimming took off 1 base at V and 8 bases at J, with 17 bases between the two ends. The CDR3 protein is CASSQGYRYSEGYTF. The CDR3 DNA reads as TGCGCCAGCAGCCAAGGATACCGATACTCGGAGGGCTACACCTTC.

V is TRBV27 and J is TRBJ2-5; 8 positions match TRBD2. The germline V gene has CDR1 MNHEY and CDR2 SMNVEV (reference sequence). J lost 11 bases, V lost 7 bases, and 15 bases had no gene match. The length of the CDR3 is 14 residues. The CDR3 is CASTRSGGQNEQYF. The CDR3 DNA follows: TGTGCCAGCACAAGGAGCGGGGGACAAAATGAGCAGTACTTC.

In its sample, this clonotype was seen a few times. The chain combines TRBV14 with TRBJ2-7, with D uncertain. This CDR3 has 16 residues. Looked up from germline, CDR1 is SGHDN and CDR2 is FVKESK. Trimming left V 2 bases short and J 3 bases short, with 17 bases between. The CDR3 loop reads CASSQQLNFGDYEQYF. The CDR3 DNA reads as TGTGCCAGCAGCCAACAGCTCAATTTCGGAGACTACGAGCAGTACTTC.

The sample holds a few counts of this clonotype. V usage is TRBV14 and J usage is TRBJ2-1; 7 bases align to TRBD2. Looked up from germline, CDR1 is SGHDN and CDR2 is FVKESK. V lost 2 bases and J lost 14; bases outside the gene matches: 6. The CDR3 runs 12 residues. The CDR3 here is CASSQSGLPEFF. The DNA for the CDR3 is TGTGCCAGCAGCCAATCGGGACTACCTGAGTTCTTC.

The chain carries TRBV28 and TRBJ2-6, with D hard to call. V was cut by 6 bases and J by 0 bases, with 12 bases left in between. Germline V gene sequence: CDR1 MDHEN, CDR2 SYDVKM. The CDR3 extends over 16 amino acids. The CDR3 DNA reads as TGTGCCAGCAGGGGGTCAGATGTCTCTGGGGCCAACGTCCTGACTTTC. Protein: CASRGSDVSGANVLTF.

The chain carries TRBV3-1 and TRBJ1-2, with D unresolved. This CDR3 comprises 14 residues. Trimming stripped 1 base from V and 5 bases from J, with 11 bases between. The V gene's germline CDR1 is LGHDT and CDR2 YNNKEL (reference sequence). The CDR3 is CASSQGRRGYGYTF. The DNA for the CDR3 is TGTGCCAGCAGCCAAGGGAGGAGAGGGTATGGCTACACCTTC.

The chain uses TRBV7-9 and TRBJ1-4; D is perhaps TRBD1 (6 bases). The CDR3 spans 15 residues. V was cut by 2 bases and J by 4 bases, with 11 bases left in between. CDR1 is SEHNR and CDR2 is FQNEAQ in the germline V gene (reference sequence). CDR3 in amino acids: CASSLLTGNNEKLFF. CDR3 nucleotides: TGTGCCAGCAGCTTACTTACAGGGAATAATGAAAAACTGTTTTTT.

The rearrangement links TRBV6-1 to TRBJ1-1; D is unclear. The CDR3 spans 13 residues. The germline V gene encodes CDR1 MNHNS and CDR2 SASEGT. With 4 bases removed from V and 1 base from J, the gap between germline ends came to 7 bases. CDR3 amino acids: CASSAQTNTEAFF. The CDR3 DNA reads TGTGCCAGCAGTGCACAGACGAACACTGAAGCTTTCTTT.

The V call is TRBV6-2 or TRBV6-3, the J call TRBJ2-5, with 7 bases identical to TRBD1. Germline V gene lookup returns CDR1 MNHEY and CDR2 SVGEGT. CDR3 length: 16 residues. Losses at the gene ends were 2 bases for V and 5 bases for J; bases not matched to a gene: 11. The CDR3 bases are TGTGCCAGCAGTTACGACCCCCGGGACAGAAAGGAGACCCAGTACTTC. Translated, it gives CASSYDPRDRKETQYF.

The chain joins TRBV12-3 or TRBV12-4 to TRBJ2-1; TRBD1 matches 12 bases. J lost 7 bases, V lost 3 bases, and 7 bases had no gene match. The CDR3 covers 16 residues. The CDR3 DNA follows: TGTGCCAGCAGTTTTTATGGGACAGGGGGCATGAATGAGCAGTTCTTC. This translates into CASSFYGTGGMNEQFF.

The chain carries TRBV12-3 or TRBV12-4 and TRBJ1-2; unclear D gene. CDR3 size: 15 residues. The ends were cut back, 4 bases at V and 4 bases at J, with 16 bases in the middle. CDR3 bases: TGTGCCAGCAGTTCTCGGACCATTCCCCCCTATGGCTACACCTTC. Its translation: CASSSRTIPPYGYTF.

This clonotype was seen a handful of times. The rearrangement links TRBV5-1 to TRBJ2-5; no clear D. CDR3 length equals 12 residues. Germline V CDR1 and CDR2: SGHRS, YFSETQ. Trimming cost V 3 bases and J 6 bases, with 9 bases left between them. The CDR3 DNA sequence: TGCGCCAGCAGCTCGGTTTGGCAGACCCAGTACTTC. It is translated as CASSSVWQTQYF.

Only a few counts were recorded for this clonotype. The CDR3 spells CASSRSRVSGAGDTQYF. DNA of the CDR3: TGTGCCAGCAGTAGAAGTAGAGTCAGCGGGGCTGGGGATACGCAGTATTTT. V gene TRBV7-9 combines with J gene TRBJ2-3, with TRBD2 identical over 7 bases. The CDR3 has 17 amino acids. Looked up from germline, CDR1 is SEHNR and CDR2 is FQNEAQ (reference sequence). V gave up 6 bases and J gave up 6 bases; unmatched junction bases: 18.

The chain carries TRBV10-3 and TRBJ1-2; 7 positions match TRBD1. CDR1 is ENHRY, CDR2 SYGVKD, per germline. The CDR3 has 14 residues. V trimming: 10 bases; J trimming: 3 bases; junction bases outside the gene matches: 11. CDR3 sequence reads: CATGRQGVDYGYTF. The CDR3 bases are TGTGCCACTGGCCGACAGGGCGTTGACTATGGCTACACCTTC.